The clone carrying this TCR beta chain was seen repeatedly, ten times or more. Antigen specificity is unknown. The source of the sample is a study of T-cell reconstitution after alpha-beta-depleted transplantation in children. Points from the study as a whole: Several hundred expanded graft clones reportedly supplied alpha-beta T cells about two months after transplant.

Unique molecular identifiers were incorporated into the prepared TCRbeta library. TCRdb itself ran the PCR reads through MiXCR, one entry per CDR3 protein. The table has 40,000 to 55,000 distinct CDR3 sequences, approximately 6% seen once. Germline loops: CDR1 SEHNR, CDR2 FQNEAQ (reference sequence). This CDR3 region has 13 residues. Trimming left V 1 base short and J 4 bases short, with 7 bases between. V is TRBV7-9 and J is TRBJ1-1, with D unresolved. Sequencing used PBMCs, mostly from graft donor cells, obtained 60 days after TCRalphabeta/CD19-depleted stem cell transplant. The TCR was taken from a female patient aged 2 to 10 who had a stem cell transplant for aplastic anemia, so the T cells may come from the graft donor. CDR3 DNA sequence: TGTGCCAGCAGCTTAGAGGTTGTCACTGAAGCTTTCTTT. Protein sequence: CASSLEVVTEAFF.